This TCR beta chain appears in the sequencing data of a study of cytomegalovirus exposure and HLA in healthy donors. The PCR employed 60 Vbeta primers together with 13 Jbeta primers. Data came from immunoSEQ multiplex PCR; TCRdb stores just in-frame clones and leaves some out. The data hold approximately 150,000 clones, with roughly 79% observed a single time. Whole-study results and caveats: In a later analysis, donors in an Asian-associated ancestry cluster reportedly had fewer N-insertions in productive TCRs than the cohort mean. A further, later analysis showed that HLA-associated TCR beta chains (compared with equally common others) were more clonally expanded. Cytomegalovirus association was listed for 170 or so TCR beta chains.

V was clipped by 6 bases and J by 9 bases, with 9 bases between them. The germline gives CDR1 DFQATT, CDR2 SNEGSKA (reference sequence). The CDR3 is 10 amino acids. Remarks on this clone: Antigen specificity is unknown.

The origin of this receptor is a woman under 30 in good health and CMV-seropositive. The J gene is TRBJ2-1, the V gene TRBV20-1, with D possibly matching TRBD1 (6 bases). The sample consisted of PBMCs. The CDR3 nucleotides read TGCAGTGCCATCAGGGGTGAGCAGTTCTTC. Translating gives CSAIRGEQFF.